The 20 T cell receptor beta chains given below trace back to one sample, sequenced in a study of beta chain features in type 1 diabetes. The sequenced template was cDNA made from the entire isolated RNA. Sequencing was performed with immunoSEQ multiplex PCR; in TCRdb, only in-frame clones are kept and a portion is missing. The repertoire consists of roughly 330,000 clones, with roughly 9.6% occurring once and the leading ten covering about 0.014%. Sequenced sample: naive CD4+ T cells from blood. These TCRs come from a woman aged 30 to 39 in good health.

CDR3: CAWSVSGQPQHF. The DNA for the CDR3 is TGTGCCTGGAGTGTATCAGGGCAGCCCCAGCATTTT. This sequence joins TRBV30 and TRBJ1-5; possible D gene TRBD1, 5 bases. V dropped 0 bases and J dropped 7 bases, with 7 bases sitting between them. The CDR3 is 12 residues long. Germline CDR1 is GTSNPN and CDR2 is SVGIG (reference sequence).

The V gene is TRBV5-1, the J gene TRBJ2-5; 9 nucleotides match TRBD2. The length of the CDR3 is 14 residues. The V gene end was trimmed by 3 bases and the J gene end by 1 base; junction bases not matched to a gene: 1. Germline-derived CDR1 and CDR2 are SGHRS and YFSETQ. CDR3 sequence reads: CASSWREGQETQYF. The CDR3 DNA reads TGCGCCAGCAGCTGGCGGGAGGGCCAAGAGACCCAGTACTTC.

This clone was seen a few times. The chain joins TRBV28 to TRBJ2-1; D is unclear. CDR1 MDHEN and CDR2 SYDVKM come from the germline V gene. The length of the CDR3 is 12 residues. The ends were cut back, 9 bases at V and 7 bases at J, with 13 bases in the middle. The CDR3 DNA reads TGTGCCAGTAGAGTACCCCCTAATGAGCAGTTCTTC. It codes for CASRVPPNEQFF.

The gene calls are TRBV29-1 and TRBJ1-5; D is possibly TRBD1 (5 bases). V was pared by 0 bases and J by 6 bases, with 9 bases between. Germline loops: CDR1 SQVTM, CDR2 ANQGSEA. The CDR3 length is 13 residues. DNA for the CDR3: TGCAGCGTTGAAGATGGGGGAGGTCAGCCCCAGCATTTT. Translating it yields CSVEDGGGQPQHF.

This clone was recorded a few times. V gene TRBV18 combines with J gene TRBJ2-3; 7 bases are shared with TRBD1. The CDR3 has 14 residues. With 4 bases clipped from V and 2 bases from J, the junction kept 3 bases outside the gene matches. Germline CDR1 KGHSH, CDR2 LQKENI. The CDR3 DNA reads TGTGCCAGCTCACAAGGACAGGCCACAGATACGCAGTATTTT. Its translation: CASSQGQATDTQYF. Together with reference TRBV18 and TRBJ2-3, the CDR3 gives the full variable domain: NAGVMQNPRHLVRRRGQEARLRCSPMKGHSHVYWYRQLPEEGLKFMVYLQKENIIDESGMPKERFSAEFPKEGPSILRIQQVVRGDSAAYFCASSQGQATDTQYFGPGTRLTVL.

Remarks on this clone: Other nucleotide sequences in the sample specify the same CDR3. The chain recombines TRBV7-3 with TRBJ2-3; 12 positions match TRBD2. The CDR3 has 16 amino acids. CDR1 SGHTA and CDR2 FQGTGA come from the germline V gene. V lost 5 bases to trimming and J lost 1 base; unmatched junction nucleotides: 4. CDR3 DNA sequence: TGTGCCAGCAGCCTCCGACTAGCGGGAGGCACAGATACGCAGTATTTT. It codes for CASSLRLAGGTDTQYF.

This clone was picked up a small number of times. This chain connects TRBV18 to TRBJ2-1; 11 nucleotides agree with TRBD2. J lost 11 bases, V lost 6 bases, and 15 bases had no gene match. Looked up from germline, CDR1 is KGHSH and CDR2 is LQKENI. The CDR3 is 16 amino acids. The DNA of the CDR3 is TGTGCCAGCTCTCCTCAGACTAGCGGGAAGACCGTTCAGCAGTTCTTC. Encoded protein: CASSPQTSGKTVQQFF. The variable domain in full, completed from reference TRBV18 and TRBJ2-1, reads NAGVMQNPRHLVRRRGQEARLRCSPMKGHSHVYWYRQLPEEGLKFMVYLQKENIIDESGMPKERFSAEFPKEGPSILRIQQVVRGDSAAYFCASSPQTSGKTVQQFFGPGTRLTVL.

This clone was seen more than once but under ten times. This CDR3 is also generated by other DNA sequences in the sample. The chain joins TRBV28 to TRBJ2-7; D is undetermined. Per germline, CDR1 MDHEN and CDR2 SYDVKM. The CDR3 has 12 residues. V was shortened by 5 bases and J by 3 bases, with 8 bases between the two germline ends. Written as DNA, the CDR3 is TGTGCCAGCAGTCTGCGCGGCTACGAGCAGTACTTC. Translation: CASSLRGYEQYF.

A few counts support this clone. The CDR3 sequence is CASSLEVGYEQFF. The CDR3 nucleotides are TGTGCCAGCAGTTTGGAGGTAGGCTATGAGCAGTTCTTC. This rearrangement joins TRBV27 to TRBJ2-1; possible D gene TRBD2, 5 bases. V was trimmed by 3 bases and J by 8 bases, leaving 11 bases between them. The CDR3 runs to 13 residues. Looked up from germline, CDR1 is MNHEY and CDR2 is SMNVEV (reference sequence).

This sequence joins TRBV5-1 and TRBJ2-1, with 9 bases fitting TRBD1. The ends lost 3 bases at V and 5 bases at J; junction bases unmatched: 6. Germline values: CDR1 SGHRS, CDR2 YFSETQ. The CDR3 extends over 15 amino acids. The CDR3 DNA follows: TGCGCCAGCAGCTCTGGACAGGGGTTCGACAATGAGCAGTTCTTC. Its protein is CASSSGQGFDNEQFF.

The DNA of the CDR3 is TGTGCCAGCAGCTTGATCGGGGCGGGAAGGGTCTACGAGCAGTACTTC. Its protein product is CASSLIGAGRVYEQYF. J is TRBJ2-7 and V is TRBV5-6, with D possibly being TRBD2 (6 bases). Looked up from germline, CDR1 is SGHDT and CDR2 is YYEEEE. The CDR3 covers 16 residues. Trimming took off 1 base at V and 3 bases at J, with 17 bases between the two ends.

This clone appeared a few times. The rearrangement uses TRBV5-1 and TRBJ2-1, with a weak D call TRBD2 (6 bases). This CDR3 comprises 13 residues. Germline assignment: CDR1 SGHRS and CDR2 YFSETQ. V was shortened by 4 bases and J by 3 bases, with 8 bases between the two germline ends. The CDR3 DNA follows: TGCGCCAGCAGCGCCGGGGGCTACAATGAGCAGTTCTTC. This sequence encodes CASSAGGYNEQFF.

This sequence joins TRBV27 and TRBJ2-1; 8 bases agree with TRBD2. CDR1 MNHEY and CDR2 SMNVEV come from the germline V gene (reference sequence). The trim removed 2 bases at V and 7 bases at J, leaving 16 bases unmatched. The CDR3 is made up of 18 amino acids. This CDR3 reads CASSLLSTREALGNEQFF. The DNA of the CDR3 is TGTGCCAGCAGTTTACTGAGCACGCGGGAGGCCCTGGGGAATGAGCAGTTCTTC.

This clone appeared a few times. The rearrangement links TRBV6-6 to TRBJ2-1, with 9 bases that match TRBD2. The junction had 5 bases not matched to a gene; V was cut back by 0 bases and J by 5 bases. The CDR3 spans 16 residues. Germline V CDR1 and CDR2: MNHNY, SVGAGI (reference sequence). CDR3 sequence: CASSYSGREGHNEQFF. CDR3 bases: TGTGCCAGCAGTTACTCTGGGCGGGAGGGCCACAATGAGCAGTTCTTC.

The V and J genes are TRBV5-1 and TRBJ2-7; 9 bases fit TRBD1. From germline, CDR1 is SGHRS and CDR2 YFSETQ. V shed 4 bases, J shed 4 bases, and the junction held 9 bases outside the gene matches. The CDR3 is 15 amino acids. In DNA form, the CDR3 reads TGCGCCAGCAGCGCGGGACAGGGTTCGGGGTACGAGCAGTACTTC. It encodes CASSAGQGSGYEQYF.

The rearrangement links TRBV28 to TRBJ2-1; 9 bases are a match to TRBD1. V lost 3 bases to trimming and J lost 7 bases; unmatched junction nucleotides: 10. The CDR3 has 16 residues. Germline-derived CDR1 and CDR2 are MDHEN and SYDVKM. This chain's CDR3 is CASSFGSGTGKNEQFF. DNA of the CDR3: TGTGCCAGCAGTTTCGGGTCCGGGACAGGGAAGAATGAGCAGTTCTTC.

This clone was seen only a few times. The chain combines TRBV29-1 with TRBJ1-2, with TRBD1 matching 9 bases. J lost 0 bases, V lost 0 bases, and 11 bases had no gene match. CDR1 is SQVTM and CDR2 is ANQGSEA in the germline V gene. This CDR3 region has 18 residues. This chain's CDR3 is CSVEEKPGTGKANYGYTF. CDR3 DNA: TGCAGCGTTGAAGAAAAACCGGGGACAGGGAAAGCTAACTATGGCTACACCTTC. The full variable domain, rest sourced from reference TRBV29-1 and TRBJ1-2, is SAVISQKPSRDICQRGTSLTIQCQVDSQVTMMFWYRQQPGQSLTLIATANQGSEATYESGFVIDKFPISRPNLTFSTLTVSNMSPEDSSIYLCSVEEKPGTGKANYGYTFGSGTRLTVV.

This clone was seen a few times. The V gene is TRBV30, the J gene TRBJ2-7; D is ambiguous. The CDR3 runs 11 residues. Germline CDR1 is GTSNPN and CDR2 is SVGIG (reference sequence). Trimming stripped 0 bases from V and 6 bases from J, with 6 bases between. The CDR3 reads CAWSVLIEQYF. Written as DNA, the CDR3 is TGTGCCTGGAGTGTCTTAATCGAGCAGTACTTC. The variable domain in full, completed from reference TRBV30 and TRBJ2-7, reads SQTIHQWPATLVQPVGSPLSLECTVEGTSNPNLYWYRQAAGRGLQLLFYSVGIGQISSEVPQNLSASRPQDRQFILSSKKLLLSDSGFYLCAWSVLIEQYFGPGTRLTVT.

The chain is built from TRBV9 and TRBJ1-2, with 10 bases identical to TRBD1. V gave up 3 bases and J gave up 8 bases; unmatched junction bases: 10. The CDR3 totals 15 residues. Germline lookup yields CDR1 SGDLS and CDR2 YYNGEE. The CDR3 protein is CASSEEGQGLYGYTF. The CDR3 DNA follows: TGTGCCAGCAGCGAGGAGGGACAGGGGCTTTACGGCTACACCTTC. The variable domain in full, completed from reference TRBV9 and TRBJ1-2, reads DSGVTQTPKHLITATGQRVTLRCSPRSGDLSVYWYQQSLDQGLQFLIQYYNGEERAKGNILERFSAQQFPDLHSELNLSSLELGDSALYFCASSEEGQGLYGYTFGSGTRLTVV.

There are a few counts of this clone. The CDR3 DNA sequence: TGTGCCAGCAGCTTTTCGGCGGGGGAGGACATTCAGTACTTC. It is translated as CASSFSAGEDIQYF. The chain carries TRBV5-4 and TRBJ2-4; 7 nucleotides match TRBD2. V was clipped by 2 bases and J by 8 bases; unmatched bases: 7. Germline V CDR1 and CDR2: SGHNT, YYREEE (reference sequence). CDR3 length: 14 amino acids.